The clone carrying this TCR beta chain has at least ten counts. Antigen unknown. Unique molecular identifiers tagged the TCRbeta library. Via MiXCR, TCRdb re-called the PCR reads, giving one row per CDR3 protein. The table shows about 980,000 distinct CDR3 sequences, with about 31% occurring only once. The record originates from a study of T-cell reconstitution after alpha-beta-depleted transplantation in children. CDR1 is LGHNA and CDR2 is YNFKEQ in the germline V gene. This CDR3 region has 20 residues. V was clipped by 0 bases and J by 3 bases; unmatched bases: 17. Findings and caveats of the study: Surviving recipient T cells and intrathymic progenitors accounted for some patients' high TCRbeta diversity at day 60. Roughly two months post-transplant, alpha-beta T cells reportedly originated from several hundred graft clones that had expanded.

The clonotype originates from a boy under two years old who had a stem cell transplant for SCID, so the T cells may come from the graft donor. This specimen was PBMCs, mostly from graft donor cells, taken 360 days after TCRalphabeta/CD19-depleted stem cell transplant. The genes are TRBV4-2 and TRBJ2-5; 9 nucleotides agree with TRBD1. This CDR3 reads CASSQDSPVIRTGGEETQYF. The CDR3 nucleotides read TGTGCCAGCAGCCAAGATAGCCCCGTCATACGCACAGGGGGCGAAGAGACCCAGTACTTC.